This T cell receptor beta chain was observed in a study of radiotherapy plus CTLA-4 blockade in lung cancer. Study-wide background: Among all patients, approximately 17% showed objective responses, while about 34% had disease control. Study-wide results and limits: Tumor-origin TCR clones grew in blood after radiotherapy plus ipilimumab.

Generated by immunoSEQ multiplex PCR, the TCRdb table keeps only in-frame clones and is missing some. This table has 64,000 or so clones, around 74% appearing once. Patients had chemo-refractory metastatic non-small-cell lung cancer and received focal radiation plus CTLA-4 blockade that used ipilimumab. The CDR3 contains 14 residues. V was pared by 0 bases and J by 2 bases, with 7 bases between. Germline V lookup: CDR1 LGHNA, CDR2 YSLEER. A word on this clone: The target antigen is unknown.

The sequencing used peripheral blood, collected from a patient treated with radiotherapy plus ipilimumab. This receptor was obtained from a human donor with non-small cell lung cancer whose response to radiotherapy plus ipilimumab could not be evaluated. The V gene is TRBV4-3, the J gene TRBJ1-2; tentatively, D is TRBD1 (6 bases). DNA for the CDR3: TGCGCCAGCAGCCAAGATAGGGGGAACTATGGCTACACCTTC. It codes for CASSQDRGNYGYTF.